This T cell receptor (beta chain) was found in a study of CD8 T cells in ankylosing spondylitis. The CDR3 runs 15 residues. With 1 base clipped from V and 1 base from J, the junction kept 4 bases outside the gene matches. Germline loops: CDR1 DFQATT, CDR2 SNEGSKA (reference sequence). This clonotype occurred many times. TCRdb recomputed calls from the 5' RACE reads with MiXCR, one row per CDR3 protein. The sample contains some 270,000 distinct CDR3 sequences, around 32% of which appear only once. Sequenced material: blood, either unsorted or a sorted T cell fraction (not recorded which). The receptor comes from a male donor with ankylosing spondylitis or in good health (not recorded which). The chain links TRBV20-1 to TRBJ2-3; 8 bases map to TRBD2. Here the CDR3 reads CSARVRRGGTDTQYF. CDR3 nucleotides: TGCAGTGCTAGAGTCCGGCGGGGGGGCACAGATACGCAGTATTTT.